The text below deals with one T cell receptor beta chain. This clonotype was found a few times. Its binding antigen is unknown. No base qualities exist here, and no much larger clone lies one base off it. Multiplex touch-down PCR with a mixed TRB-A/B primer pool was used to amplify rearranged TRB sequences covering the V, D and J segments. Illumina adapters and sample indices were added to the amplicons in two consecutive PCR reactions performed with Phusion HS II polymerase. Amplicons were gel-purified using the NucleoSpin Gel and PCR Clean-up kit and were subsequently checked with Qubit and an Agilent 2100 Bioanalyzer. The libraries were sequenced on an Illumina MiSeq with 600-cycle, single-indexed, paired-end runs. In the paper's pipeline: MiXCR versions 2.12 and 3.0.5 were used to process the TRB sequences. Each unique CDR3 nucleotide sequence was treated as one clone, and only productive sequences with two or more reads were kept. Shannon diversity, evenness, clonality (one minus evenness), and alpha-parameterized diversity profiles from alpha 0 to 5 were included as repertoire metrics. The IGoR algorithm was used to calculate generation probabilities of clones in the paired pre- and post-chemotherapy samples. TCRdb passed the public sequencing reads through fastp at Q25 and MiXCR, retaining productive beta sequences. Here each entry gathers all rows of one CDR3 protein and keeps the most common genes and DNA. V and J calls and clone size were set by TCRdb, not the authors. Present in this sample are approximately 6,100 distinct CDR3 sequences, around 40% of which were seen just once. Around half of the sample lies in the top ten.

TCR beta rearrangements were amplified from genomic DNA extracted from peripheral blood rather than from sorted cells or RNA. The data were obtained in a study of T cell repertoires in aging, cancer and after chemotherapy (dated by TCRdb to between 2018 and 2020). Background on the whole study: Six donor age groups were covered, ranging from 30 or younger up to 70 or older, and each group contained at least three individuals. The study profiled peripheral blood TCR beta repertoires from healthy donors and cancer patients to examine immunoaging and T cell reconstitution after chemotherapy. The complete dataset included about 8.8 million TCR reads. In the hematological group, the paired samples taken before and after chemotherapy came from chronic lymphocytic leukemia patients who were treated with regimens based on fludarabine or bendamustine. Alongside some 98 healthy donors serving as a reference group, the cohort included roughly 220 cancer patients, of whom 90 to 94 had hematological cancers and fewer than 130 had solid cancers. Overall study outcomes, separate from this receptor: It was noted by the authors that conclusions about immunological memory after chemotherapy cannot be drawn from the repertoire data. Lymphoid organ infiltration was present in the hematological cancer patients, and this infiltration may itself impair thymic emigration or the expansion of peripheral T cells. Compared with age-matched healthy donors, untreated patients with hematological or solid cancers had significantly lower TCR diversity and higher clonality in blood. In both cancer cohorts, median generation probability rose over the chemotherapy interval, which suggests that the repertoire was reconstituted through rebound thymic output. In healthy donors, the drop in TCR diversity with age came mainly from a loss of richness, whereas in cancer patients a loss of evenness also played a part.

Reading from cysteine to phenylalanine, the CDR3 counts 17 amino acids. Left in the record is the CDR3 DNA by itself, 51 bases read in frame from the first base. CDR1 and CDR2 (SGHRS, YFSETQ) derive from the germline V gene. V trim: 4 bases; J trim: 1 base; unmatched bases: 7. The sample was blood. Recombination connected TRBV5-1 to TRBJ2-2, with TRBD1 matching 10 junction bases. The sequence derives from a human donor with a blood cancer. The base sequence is TGCGCCAGCAGCCAGATACGGACAGGGGGGAACACCGGGGAGCTGTTTTTT. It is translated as CASSQIRTGGNTGELFF. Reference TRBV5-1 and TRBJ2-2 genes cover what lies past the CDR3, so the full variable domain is KAGVTQTPRYLIKTRGQQVTLSCSPISGHRSVSWYQQTPGQGLQFLFEYFSETQRNKGNFPGRFSGRQFSNSRSEMNVSTLELGDSALYLCASSQIRTGGNTGELFFGEGSRLTVL.